Listed below are T cell receptor beta chains from one sample, sequenced in a study of CD8+ T cells in alopecia areata. The assay was immunoSEQ multiplex PCR, and TCRdb's table has in-frame clones only and misses some. The data show about 190,000 clones, 64% seen once. The sample consisted of CD4+ T cells sorted from blood, taken around week 50, from a patient treated with tofacitinib. These TCRs come from a human donor with alopecia areata. The CDR3 runs from the conserved cysteine through the conserved F or W. D genes are given only for firm matches. Part of the rows lack a size; the others show once, few, many or a class for expanded clones.

.,.,TRBJ2-5,TRBV7-2,CASSAGPSRETQYF,TGTGCCAGCAGCGCAGGGCCATCTAGGGAGACCCAGTACTTC
.,.,TRBJ2-2,TRBV4-1,CASSQVLDRNTGELFF,TGCGCCAGCAGCCAAGTATTGGACAGGAACACCGGGGAGCTGTTTTTT
.,.,TRBJ2-2,TRBV7-2,CASSLEVGELFF,TGTGCCAGCAGCTTAGAGGTCGGGGAGCTGTTTTTT
.,.,TRBJ2-4,TRBV27,CASSSPGTLAKNIQYF,TGTGCCAGCAGTTCCCCGGGGACTTTAGCCAAAAACATTCAGTACTTC
TRBD1,.,TRBJ1-2,TRBV30,CAWSVGTVNYGYTF,TGTGCCTGGAGTGTAGGGACAGTTAACTATGGCTACACCTTC
.,few,TRBJ1-2,TRBV2,CASRDTYTF,TGTGCCAGCAGGGATACCTACACCTTC
TRBD2,.,TRBJ2-1,TRBV29-1,CSVEGLAGAIYNEQFF,TGCAGCGTTGAAGGTCTAGCGGGGGCCATCTACAATGAGCAGTTCTTC
TRBD1,few,TRBJ1-2,TRBV7-2,CASSLATGTGYGYTF,TGTGCCAGCAGCTTAGCGACCGGGACAGGGTATGGCTACACCTTC
.,.,TRBJ1-5,TRBV23-1,CASSWKGISNQPQHF,TGCGCCAGCAGTTGGAAAGGGATTAGCAATCAGCCCCAGCATTTT
.,.,TRBJ1-4,TRBV2,CASSRDRTNEKLFF,TGTGCCAGCAGTCGAGACAGAACTAATGAAAAACTGTTTTTT
TRBD1,once,TRBJ2-7,TRBV9,CASSPGQGYYEQYF,TGTGCCAGCAGCCCGGGACAGGGATACTACGAGCAGTACTTC